This T cell receptor beta chain comes out of a study of response to subunit inactivated influenza vaccine. General observations from the study: Authors suggested that a seasonal influenza vaccination recruits few new T cells each time.

In its sample, this clonotype was seen many times. Its antigen is unknown. Germline CDR1 and CDR2: SQVTM and ANQGSEA. This CDR3 is built from 14 residues. J was trimmed by 1 base and V by 6 bases; bases with no gene match: 7. TCRdb reanalysed the RT-PCR reads using MiXCR and keeps one entry per CDR3 protein. The sample has about 530,000 distinct CDR3 sequences; about an eighth are singletons. The material sequenced was PBMCs from blood, taken on the day of vaccination. The genes are TRBV29-1 and TRBJ1-2; 8 nucleotides agree with TRBD1. This clonotype was sampled from a man aged 50 to 60 who received an inactivated influenza vaccine. The CDR3 DNA reads TGCAGCGTGGGGGGACAGGCCGTTAACTATGGCTACACCTTC. Translating it yields CSVGGQAVNYGYTF. Variable domain in full (rest from reference TRBV29-1 and TRBJ1-2): SAVISQKPSRDICQRGTSLTIQCQVDSQVTMMFWYRQQPGQSLTLIATANQGSEATYESGFVIDKFPISRPNLTFSTLTVSNMSPEDSSIYLCSVGGQAVNYGYTFGSGTRLTVV.